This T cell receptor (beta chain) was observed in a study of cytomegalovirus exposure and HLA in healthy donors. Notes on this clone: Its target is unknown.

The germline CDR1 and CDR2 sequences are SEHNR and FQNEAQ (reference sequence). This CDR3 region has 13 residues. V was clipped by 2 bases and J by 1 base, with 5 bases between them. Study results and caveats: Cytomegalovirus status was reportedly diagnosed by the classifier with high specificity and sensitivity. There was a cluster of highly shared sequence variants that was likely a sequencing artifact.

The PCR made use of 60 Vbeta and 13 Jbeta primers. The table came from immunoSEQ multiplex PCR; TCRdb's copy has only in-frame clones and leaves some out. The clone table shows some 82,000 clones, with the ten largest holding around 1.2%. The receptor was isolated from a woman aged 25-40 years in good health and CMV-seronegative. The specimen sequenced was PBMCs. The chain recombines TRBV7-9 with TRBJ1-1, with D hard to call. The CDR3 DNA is TGTGCCAGCAGCTTACAGCGGAACACTGAAGCTTTCTTT. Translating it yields CASSLQRNTEAFF.